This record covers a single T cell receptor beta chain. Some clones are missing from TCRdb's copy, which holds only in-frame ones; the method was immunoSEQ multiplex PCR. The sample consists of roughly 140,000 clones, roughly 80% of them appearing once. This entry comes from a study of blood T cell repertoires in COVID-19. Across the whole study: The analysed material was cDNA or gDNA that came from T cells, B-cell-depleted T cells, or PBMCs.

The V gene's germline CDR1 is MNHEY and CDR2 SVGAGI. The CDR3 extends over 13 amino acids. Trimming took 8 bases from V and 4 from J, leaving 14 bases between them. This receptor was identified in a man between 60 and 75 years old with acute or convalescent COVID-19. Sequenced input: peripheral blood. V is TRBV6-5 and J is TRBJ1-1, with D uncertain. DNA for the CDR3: TGTGCCAGCGGAGAATCGAGGAGCACTGAAGCTTTCTTT. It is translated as CASGESRSTEAFF.